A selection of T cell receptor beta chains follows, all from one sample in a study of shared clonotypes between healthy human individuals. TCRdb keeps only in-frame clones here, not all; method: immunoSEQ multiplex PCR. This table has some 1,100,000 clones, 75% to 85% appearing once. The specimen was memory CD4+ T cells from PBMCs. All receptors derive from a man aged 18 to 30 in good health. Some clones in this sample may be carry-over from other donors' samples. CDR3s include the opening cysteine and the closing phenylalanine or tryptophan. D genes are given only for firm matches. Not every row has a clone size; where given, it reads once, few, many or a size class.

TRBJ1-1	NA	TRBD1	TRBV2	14	TGTGCCAGCAGTGAAGGAAGGGGGCTCACTGAAGCTTTCTTT	CASSEGRGLTEAFF
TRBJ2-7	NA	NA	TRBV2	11	TGTGCCAGCAGCATGGTATACGAGCAGTACTTC	CASSMVYEQYF
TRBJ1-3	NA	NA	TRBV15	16	TGTGCCACCAGCAGACTCACAGGGTACTCTGGAAACACCATATATTTT	CATSRLTGYSGNTIYF
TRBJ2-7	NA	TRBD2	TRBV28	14	TGTGCCAGCTATCGGCGGGAGGGCCCCCGCGAGCAGTACTTC	CASYRREGPREQYF
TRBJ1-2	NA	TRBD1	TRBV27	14	TGTGCCAGCAGTTTCAGGACAGGGACCTATGGCTACACCTTC	CASSFRTGTYGYTF
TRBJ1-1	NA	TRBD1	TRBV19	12	TGTGCCAGTAGACCGGGACAGGGTTGGGCTTTCTTT	CASRPGQGWAFF
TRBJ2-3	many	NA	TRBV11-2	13	TGTGCCAGCAGCTTAGGGGTGGCAGATACGCAGTATTTT	CASSLGVADTQYF
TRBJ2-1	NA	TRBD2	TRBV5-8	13	TGTGCCAGCAGCTTGGTTTGGGCGGGGGGGCCGTTCTTC	CASSLVWAGGPFF
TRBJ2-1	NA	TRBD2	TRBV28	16	TGTGCCAGCAGTGGGGCTAGCGGGAGGGCCTCGGGTGAGCAGTTCTTC	CASSGASGRASGEQFF
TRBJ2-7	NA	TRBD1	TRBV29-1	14	TGCAGCGTCGTGCTAGGACAGGGGTCCTACGAGCAGTACTTC	CSVVLGQGSYEQYF
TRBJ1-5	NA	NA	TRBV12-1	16	TGTGCCAGCAGCCCAGCCGGACGGAGGGGGCCTCAGCCCCAGCATTTT	CASSPAGRRGPQPQHF
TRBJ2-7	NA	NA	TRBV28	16	TGTGCCAGCAGTGTAGTGGCTAGCGAGCGGACCTACGAGCAGTACTTC	CASSVVASERTYEQYF
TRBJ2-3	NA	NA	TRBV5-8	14	TGTGCCAGCAGCTTGGGTGGGTACCAGGGTACGCAGTATTTT	CASSLGGYQGTQYF
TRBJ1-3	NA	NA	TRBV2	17	TGTGCCAGCAGTGAAGGGGGGCGGGTCCGTTCTGGAAACACCATATATTTT	CASSEGGRVRSGNTIYF
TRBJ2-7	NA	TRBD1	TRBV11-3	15	TGTGCCAGCAGCTTGGGACAGGGGGCTTTCTACGAGCAGTACTTC	CASSLGQGAFYEQYF
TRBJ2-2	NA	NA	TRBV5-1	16	TGCGCCAGCAGCTTGACCGGGACCTTAAAGACCGGGGAGCTGTTTTTT	CASSLTGTLKTGELFF
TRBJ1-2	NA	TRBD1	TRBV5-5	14	TGTGCCAGCAGCTTGAAACAGGGGAACTATGGCTACACCTTC	CASSLKQGNYGYTF
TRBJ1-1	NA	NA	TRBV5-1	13	TGCGCCAGCAGCTTGGCGGGTCGAACTGAAGCTTTCTTT	CASSLAGRTEAFF
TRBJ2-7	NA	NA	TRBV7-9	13	TGTGCCAGCAGCGACCGCACTAGCTACGAGCAGTACTTC	CASSDRTSYEQYF
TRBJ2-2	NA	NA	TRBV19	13	TGTGCCAGTAGTATAGTATTCTCCGGGGAGCTGTTTTTT	CASSIVFSGELFF
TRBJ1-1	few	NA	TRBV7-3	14	TGTGCCAGCAGCTTAGGGACACTGAACACTGAAGCTTTCTTT	CASSLGTLNTEAFF
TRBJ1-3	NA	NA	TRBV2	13	TGTGCCAGCAGTGACCCTCTGGACAGAGCCATATATTTT	CASSDPLDRAIYF